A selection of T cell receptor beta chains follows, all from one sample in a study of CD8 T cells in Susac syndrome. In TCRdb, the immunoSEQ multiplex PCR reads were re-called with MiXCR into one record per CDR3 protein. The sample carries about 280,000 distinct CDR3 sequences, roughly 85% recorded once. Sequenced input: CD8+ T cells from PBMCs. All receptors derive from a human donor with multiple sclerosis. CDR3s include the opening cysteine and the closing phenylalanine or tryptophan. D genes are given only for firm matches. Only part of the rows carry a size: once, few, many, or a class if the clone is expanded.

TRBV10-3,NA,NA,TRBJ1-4,CAISESVTTNEKLFF,TGTGCCATCAGTGAGTCAGTGACAACTAATGAAAAACTGTTTTTT
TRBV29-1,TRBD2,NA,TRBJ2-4,CSVVTGTSGNIQYF,TGCAGCGTTGTAACCGGGACTAGCGGAAACATTCAGTACTTC
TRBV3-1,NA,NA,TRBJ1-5,CASSQIQDNQPQHF,TGTGCCAGCAGCCAAATACAGGACAATCAGCCCCAGCATTTT
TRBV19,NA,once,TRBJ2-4,CASSNTLDGGAKNIQYF,TGTGCCAGTAGTAATACCCTAGATGGCGGGGCCAAAAACATTCAGTACTTC
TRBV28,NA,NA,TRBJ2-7,CASSLRNPTVPEQYF,TGTGCCAGCAGTTTAAGGAACCCGACAGTTCCCGAGCAGTACTTC
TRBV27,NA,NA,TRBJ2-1,CASSFAFYNEQFF,TGTGCCAGCAGTTTTGCGTTCTACAATGAGCAGTTCTTC
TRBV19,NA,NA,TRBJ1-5,CASSIARINQPQHF,TGTGCCAGTAGTATTGCCAGGATCAATCAGCCCCAGCATTTT
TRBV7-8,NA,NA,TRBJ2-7,CASSPRGSGYEQYF,TGTGCCAGCAGCCCCCGGGGATCTGGCTACGAGCAGTACTTC
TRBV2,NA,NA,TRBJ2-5,CASSVRYQETQYF,TGTGCCAGCAGCGTGAGGTACCAAGAGACCCAGTACTTC
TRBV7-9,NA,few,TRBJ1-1,CASSSEGGTEAFF,TGTGCCAGCAGCTCCGAGGGGGGCACTGAAGCTTTCTTT
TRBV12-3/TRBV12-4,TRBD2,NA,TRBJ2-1,CASSPSPSGNLEQFF,TGTGCCAGCAGTCCTAGTCCGAGCGGGAATCTTGAGCAGTTCTTC
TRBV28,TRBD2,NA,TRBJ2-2,CASSPPALAGGGVTGELFF,TGTGCCAGCAGCCCACCCGCCCTAGCGGGAGGGGGGGTCACCGGGGAGCTGTTTTTT
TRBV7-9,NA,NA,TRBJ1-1,CASSPDTNTEAFF,TGTGCCAGCAGTCCCGACACAAACACTGAAGCTTTCTTT
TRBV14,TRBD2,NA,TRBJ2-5,CASSPIGLAGQETQYF,TGTGCCAGCAGCCCTATCGGACTAGCGGGACAAGAGACCCAGTACTTC
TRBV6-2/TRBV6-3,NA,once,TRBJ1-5,CASSYPTWGNQPQHF,TGTGCCAGCAGTTACCCGACCTGGGGGAATCAGCCCCAGCATTTT
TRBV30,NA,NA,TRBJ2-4,CAWSKGAKNIQYF,TGTGCCTGGAGTAAAGGAGCCAAAAACATTCAGTACTTC
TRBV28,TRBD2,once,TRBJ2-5,CARSFRTSGEETQYF,TGTGCCAGAAGTTTCCGGACTAGCGGGGAAGAGACCCAGTACTTC
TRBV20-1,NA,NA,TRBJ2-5,CSARKGRATNLEPQYF,TGCAGTGCTAGGAAAGGGCGCGCCACCAACCTCGAGCCCCAGTACTTC
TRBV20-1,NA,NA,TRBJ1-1,CSARSGRSPGEAFF,TGCAGTGCTAGGTCCGGACGGAGCCCAGGTGAAGCTTTCTTT
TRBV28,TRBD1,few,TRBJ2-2,CASSLDREELFF,TGTGCCAGCAGTTTAGACAGGGAGGAGCTGTTTTTT
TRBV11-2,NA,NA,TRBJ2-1,CASSSIGPDEQFF,TGTGCCAGCAGCTCCATAGGACCCGATGAGCAGTTCTTC
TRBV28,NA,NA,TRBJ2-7,CASSLFDSLILYEQYF,TGTGCCAGCAGTTTATTTGACAGTTTAATTCTCTACGAGCAGTACTTC
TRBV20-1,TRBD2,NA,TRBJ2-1,CSANIRLAGVYNEQFF,TGCAGTGCAAATATCAGACTAGCGGGGGTTTACAATGAGCAGTTCTTC
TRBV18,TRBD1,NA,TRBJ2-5,CASSPLDRGRWETQYF,TGTGCCAGCTCACCACTGGACAGGGGGCGTTGGGAGACCCAGTACTTC
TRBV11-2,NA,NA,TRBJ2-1,CASSGGREYNEQFF,TGTGCCAGCAGCGGGGGAAGAGAATACAATGAGCAGTTCTTC
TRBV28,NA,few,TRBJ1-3,CASSLTGSGNTIYF,TGTGCCAGCAGTTTGACGGGCTCTGGAAACACCATATATTTT
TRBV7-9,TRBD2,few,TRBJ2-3,CASSLGEGPDTQYF,TGTGCCAGCAGCTTAGGGGAGGGGCCCGATACGCAGTATTTT
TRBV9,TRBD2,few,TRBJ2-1,CASSVGGGSSNEQFF,TGTGCCAGCAGCGTAGGGGGCGGGAGTAGTAATGAGCAGTTCTTC
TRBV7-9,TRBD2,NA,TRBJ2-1,CASSPRGGSSIYEQFF,TGTGCCAGCAGCCCGCGCGGCGGGAGCTCCATCTATGAGCAGTTCTTC
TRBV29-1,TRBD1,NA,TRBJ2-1,CSVEGGDRAVYNEQFF,TGCAGCGTTGAAGGGGGAGACAGGGCCGTTTACAATGAGCAGTTCTTC
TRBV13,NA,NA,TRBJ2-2,CAGSLGTAANTGELFF,TGTGCCGGCAGCCTCGGGACGGCTGCGAACACCGGGGAGCTGTTTTTT
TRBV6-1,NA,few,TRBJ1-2,CASSEGLDSVYGYTF,TGTGCCAGCAGTGAAGGGCTGGACAGCGTATATGGCTACACCTTC
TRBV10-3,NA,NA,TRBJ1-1,CAISESAVLAFF,TGTGCCATCAGTGAGTCGGCTGTCTTGGCTTTCTTT
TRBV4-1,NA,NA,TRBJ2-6,CASSRGTGANVLTF,TGCGCCAGCAGCCGGGGCACTGGGGCCAACGTCCTGACTTTC
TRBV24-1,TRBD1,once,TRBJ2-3,CATSDGDRGITDTQYF,TGTGCCACCAGTGATGGGGACAGGGGGATAACAGATACGCAGTATTTT
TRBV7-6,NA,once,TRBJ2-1,CASSSPTGANEQFF,TGTGCCAGCAGCTCCCCGACTGGGGCGAATGAGCAGTTCTTC
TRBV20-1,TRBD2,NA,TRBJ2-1,CSARGEREGLVEQFF,TGCAGTGCTAGGGGAGAGCGGGAGGGCCTGGTTGAGCAGTTCTTC
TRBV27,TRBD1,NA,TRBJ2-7,CASRPDRGYEQYF,TGTGCCAGCAGGCCGGACAGGGGGTACGAGCAGTACTTC